What follows are 10 T cell receptor beta chains derived from one specimen sequenced in a study of type 1 regulatory T cells. No antigens are known for them. MiXCR, run by TCRdb on the reads, gives a single entry per CDR3 protein. The sample consists of more than 60,000 distinct CDR3 sequences, 62% of them appearing once. Specimen: cultured non-Tr1 T cells, either the whole culture or a sorted T cell fraction (not recorded which). These receptor sequences come from a human donor in good health.

This clonotype was observed a handful of times. The V and J genes are TRBV29-1 and TRBJ1-2; no clear D gene. The CDR3 is made up of 13 amino acids. V lost 3 bases, J lost 1 base, and 9 bases lay in between. The germline V gene has CDR1 SQVTM and CDR2 ANQGSEA. As DNA, the CDR3 is TGCAGCGTTGATGTGGGTGGTAACTATGGCTACACCTTC. Its translation is CSVDVGGNYGYTF.

This clonotype has a handful of counts. V and J are TRBV2 and TRBJ2-5; no firm D call. CDR3 length equals 11 residues. V was pared by 4 bases and J by 3 bases, with 3 bases between. Germline loops: CDR1 SNHLY, CDR2 FYNNEI. For the CDR3, the DNA is TGTGCCAGCAGTGTTAAAGAGACCCAGTACTTC. This gives the protein CASSVKETQYF. Drawing the rest from reference TRBV2 and TRBJ2-5, the complete variable domain is EPEVTQTPSHQVTQMGQEVILRCVPISNHLYFYWYRQILGQKVEFLVSFYNNEISEKSEIFDDQFSVERPDGSNFTLKIRSTKLEDSAMYFCASSVKETQYFGPGTRLLVL.

This chain links TRBV7-2 with TRBJ2-1; 10 bases are shared with TRBD2. V was pared by 4 bases and J by 5 bases, with 11 bases of the junction left unmatched. Germline CDR1 is SGHTA and CDR2 is FQGNSA. There are 17 residues in the CDR3. CDR3 sequence reads: CASSSRGLAGVNNEQFF. The CDR3 bases are TGTGCCAGCAGCTCACGCGGGCTAGCGGGAGTAAACAATGAGCAGTTCTTC.

This clonotype has more than one count but fewer than ten. The chain links TRBV5-1 to TRBJ2-1; no definite D call. The V end was cut by 5 bases, the J end by 6 bases, with 21 bases between. This CDR3 is built from 16 residues. Germline loops: CDR1 SGHRS, CDR2 YFSETQ. CDR3 sequence: CASSLPWGQGSNEQFF. CDR3 in DNA: TGCGCCAGCAGTTTGCCTTGGGGTCAAGGGTCCAATGAGCAGTTCTTC.

This chain links TRBV4-3 with TRBJ2-3; no clear D gene. Deletions cut 0 bases from V and 6 bases from J, with 10 bases between. Germline lookup yields CDR1 LGHNA and CDR2 YSLEER. This CDR3 is built from 14 residues. The CDR3 protein is CASSQDRLVDTQYF. The CDR3 DNA reads TGCGCCAGCAGCCAAGATAGACTCGTCGATACGCAGTATTTT.

The sample holds a few counts of this clonotype. This chain joins TRBV5-1 and TRBJ1-1, with a tentative D call TRBD1 (6 bases). Trimming left V 0 bases short and J 7 bases short, with 13 bases between. Germline V CDR1 and CDR2: SGHRS, YFSETQ. CDR3 length: 14 amino acids. In DNA, the CDR3 is TGCGCCAGCAGCTTGGGGGGGGCTTCGGGTGAAGCTTTCTTT. This codes for CASSLGGASGEAFF.

The chain joins TRBV5-1 to TRBJ1-1; D call uncertain. V was shortened by 0 bases and J by 3 bases, with 9 bases between the two germline ends. CDR3 size: 14 residues. From germline, CDR1 is SGHRS and CDR2 YFSETQ. CDR3 amino acids: CASSLGNGDTEAFF. CDR3 coding DNA: TGCGCCAGCAGCTTGGGAAACGGGGACACTGAAGCTTTCTTT.

This clonotype has just one count. At one of its ends the junction is not consistent with the germline gene, which may arise from a read error. The chain couples TRBV7-8 to TRBJ2-7, with 11 positions matching TRBD2. In germline, CDR1 is SGHVS, CDR2 FQNEAQ. The CDR3 sequence is 15 residues long. CDR3 nucleotide sequence: TGTGCCAGCAGCTTAGTTACTAGCGGGGGTTACGATCAGTACTTC. Protein sequence: CASSLVTSGGYDQYF.

Only one count was recorded for this clonotype. The rearrangement joins TRBV29-1 to TRBJ2-3; D is perhaps TRBD2 (6 bases). Germline loops: CDR1 SQVTM, CDR2 ANQGSEA. This CDR3 is built from 14 residues. V was trimmed by 6 bases and J by 1 base, leaving 14 bases between them. CDR3 protein: CSVASSVGTDTQYF. The CDR3 DNA follows: TGCAGCGTCGCATCTAGCGTGGGCACAGATACGCAGTATTTT.

This chain uses TRBV5-1 with TRBJ1-1; tentatively, D is TRBD1 (6 bases). Germline values: CDR1 SGHRS, CDR2 YFSETQ. Trimming cost V 5 bases and J 3 bases, with 17 bases left between them. The CDR3 is 15 amino acids. The CDR3 DNA reads as TGCGCCAGCAGTCCAGCGGGGGCGCGAGACACTGAAGCTTTCTTT. It encodes CASSPAGARDTEAFF.